One T cell receptor beta chain is described in this entry. Antigen specificity is unknown. Investigators spread the genomic DNA of each subset evenly over several immunoSEQ plates. TCRdb's table, derived via immunoSEQ multiplex PCR, lists solely in-frame clones and lacks some. This sample has 1,400,000 or so clones, with around 98.5% found just once. The source of the sample is a study of shared clonotypes between healthy human individuals. Findings and caveats of the study: Memory subsets generally showed smaller estimated richness than naive subsets did.

Germline CDR1 SEHNR, CDR2 FQNEAQ (reference sequence). Trimming cost V 5 bases and J 7 bases, with 11 bases left between them. CDR3 length: 13 amino acids. The receptor was derived from a man younger than 45 in good health. The chain joins TRBV7-9 to TRBJ2-2, with D unresolved. The sample taken for sequencing was naive CD4+ T cells sorted from blood. Subset indicated: CD45RA+ positively selected. CDR3 in DNA: TGTGCCAGCAGCGCCATAGATGGCGGGGAGCTGTTTTTT. Translated: CASSAIDGGELFF.